Listed below are T cell receptor beta chains from one sample, sequenced in a study of cytomegalovirus exposure and HLA in healthy donors. Only in-frame clones appear in the TCRdb table, and some are missing; sequencing was by immunoSEQ multiplex PCR. This sample carries approximately 170,000 clones, approximately 70% of them seen once, and the ten largest clones take approximately 2.8%. The sample comprised PBMCs. The receptors were sampled from a woman aged 30 to 39 in good health and CMV-seropositive. The CDR3 runs from the conserved cysteine through the conserved F or W. The order of the fields is J gene, D gene, V gene, clone size, CDR3 protein, CDR3 DNA. D genes are given only for firm matches. Size is stated for part of the rows, as once, few or many counts, or as a class when the clone is expanded.

J gene: TRBJ2-1
D gene: .
V gene: TRBV7-2
clone size: .
CDR3 protein: CASSDDRLSYNEQFF
CDR3 DNA: TGTGCCAGCAGCGACGACAGGCTCTCCTACAATGAGCAGTTCTTC

J gene: TRBJ2-7
D gene: TRBD2
V gene: TRBV4-1
clone size: .
CDR3 protein: CASSQDPGGTYEQYF
CDR3 DNA: TGCGCCAGCAGCCAAGATCCGGGGGGTACTTACGAGCAGTACTTC

J gene: TRBJ2-1
D gene: TRBD1
V gene: TRBV28
clone size: .
CDR3 protein: CASSSPGGWKTSYNEQFF
CDR3 DNA: TGTGCCAGCAGTTCCCCAGGGGGCTGGAAAACCTCCTACAATGAGCAGTTCTTC

J gene: TRBJ2-7
D gene: .
V gene: TRBV28
clone size: .
CDR3 protein: CASSPPGSKEQYF
CDR3 DNA: TGTGCCAGCAGCCCCCCGGGGTCGAAAGAGCAGTACTTC

J gene: TRBJ2-1
D gene: TRBD2
V gene: TRBV5-8
clone size: .
CDR3 protein: CASSLALREGHEQFF
CDR3 DNA: TGTGCCAGCAGCTTGGCCTTGCGGGAGGGCCACGAGCAGTTCTTC

J gene: TRBJ2-3
D gene: TRBD2
V gene: TRBV11-2
clone size: once
CDR3 protein: CASSPLGDSGRYSDTQYF
CDR3 DNA: TGTGCCAGCAGCCCGTTGGGGGATAGCGGGAGGTATTCAGATACGCAGTATTTT

J gene: TRBJ1-1
D gene: TRBD1
V gene: TRBV13
clone size: .
CDR3 protein: CASSLGAGGAEAFF
CDR3 DNA: TGTGCCAGCAGCTTAGGGGCAGGGGGAGCTGAAGCTTTCTTT

J gene: TRBJ2-4
D gene: .
V gene: TRBV2
clone size: .
CDR3 protein: CASRVAVQGIQYF
CDR3 DNA: TGTGCCAGCAGAGTAGCGGTTCAGGGCATTCAGTACTTC

J gene: TRBJ2-7
D gene: .
V gene: TRBV19
clone size: once
CDR3 protein: CASSFLGAEEQYF
CDR3 DNA: TGTGCCAGTAGTTTTCTGGGGGCGGAGGAGCAGTACTTC

J gene: TRBJ1-1
D gene: .
V gene: TRBV28
clone size: .
CDR3 protein: CASSSLPGLLRNTEAFF
CDR3 DNA: TGTGCCAGCAGTTCACTTCCGGGACTGCTAAGGAACACTGAAGCTTTCTTT

J gene: TRBJ2-3
D gene: TRBD2
V gene: TRBV7-9
clone size: few
CDR3 protein: CASSLGTSGTDTQYF
CDR3 DNA: TGTGCCAGCAGCTTAGGGACTAGCGGCACAGATACGCAGTATTTT

J gene: TRBJ2-2
D gene: TRBD2
V gene: TRBV29-1
clone size: .
CDR3 protein: CSAASGSGTGELFF
CDR3 DNA: TGCAGCGCAGCTAGCGGGAGCGGGACCGGGGAGCTGTTTTTT

J gene: TRBJ1-3
D gene: TRBD1
V gene: TRBV5-1
clone size: .
CDR3 protein: CASSPVGGQQGNTIYF
CDR3 DNA: TGCGCCAGCAGCCCCGTGGGTGGGCAACAGGGGAACACCATATATTTT

J gene: TRBJ1-1
D gene: TRBD1
V gene: TRBV28
clone size: .
CDR3 protein: CASSPLLLPGQGGPIMNTEAFF
CDR3 DNA: TGTGCCAGCAGTCCATTACTATTACCGGGACAGGGGGGTCCAATCATGAACACTGAAGCTTTCTTT

J gene: TRBJ2-7
D gene: TRBD1
V gene: TRBV10-2
clone size: .
CDR3 protein: CASRSGTGAYEQYF
CDR3 DNA: TGCGCCAGCCGTTCAGGGACAGGGGCCTACGAGCAGTACTTC

J gene: TRBJ2-7
D gene: .
V gene: TRBV19
clone size: .
CDR3 protein: CASSISTPYEQYF
CDR3 DNA: TGTGCCAGTAGTATCAGTACACCTTATGAGCAGTACTTC

J gene: TRBJ2-1
D gene: TRBD2
V gene: TRBV27
clone size: once
CDR3 protein: CASSIGTSAYNEQFF
CDR3 DNA: TGTGCCAGCAGTATCGGGACTAGCGCATACAATGAGCAGTTCTTC

J gene: TRBJ2-5
D gene: TRBD2
V gene: TRBV5-6
clone size: .
CDR3 protein: CASEVVLAGAGETQYF
CDR3 DNA: TGTGCCAGCGAAGTTGTTTTAGCGGGAGCGGGAGAGACCCAGTACTTC

J gene: TRBJ1-5
D gene: .
V gene: TRBV19
clone size: .
CDR3 protein: CASSTGGNQPQHF
CDR3 DNA: TGTGCCAGTAGTACGGGTGGAAATCAGCCCCAGCATTTT

J gene: TRBJ2-1
D gene: TRBD2
V gene: TRBV28
clone size: .
CDR3 protein: CASSFQLAGGPAYNEQFF
CDR3 DNA: TGTGCCAGCAGTTTTCAGTTAGCGGGAGGGCCGGCCTACAATGAGCAGTTCTTC

J gene: TRBJ2-1
D gene: TRBD2
V gene: TRBV28
clone size: .
CDR3 protein: CASSPITSGYYNEQFF
CDR3 DNA: TGTGCCAGCAGTCCCATCACTAGCGGGTACTACAATGAGCAGTTCTTC

J gene: TRBJ1-1
D gene: .
V gene: TRBV5-8
clone size: .
CDR3 protein: CASSLVVNTEAFF
CDR3 DNA: TGTGCCAGCAGCTTGGTAGTGAACACTGAAGCTTTCTTT

J gene: TRBJ1-4
D gene: TRBD1
V gene: TRBV28
clone size: .
CDR3 protein: CASSPPGTGSTNEKLFF
CDR3 DNA: TGTGCCAGCAGTCCCCCCGGGACAGGATCAACTAATGAAAAACTGTTTTTT

J gene: TRBJ2-3
D gene: TRBD2
V gene: TRBV7-2
clone size: .
CDR3 protein: CASSDGLAGTDTQYF
CDR3 DNA: TGTGCCAGCAGCGACGGACTAGCGGGCACAGATACGCAGTATTTT

J gene: TRBJ2-5
D gene: .
V gene: TRBV18
clone size: .
CDR3 protein: CASSPVIAETQYF
CDR3 DNA: TGTGCCAGCTCACCAGTAATAGCGGAAACCCAGTACTTC

J gene: TRBJ1-2
D gene: .
V gene: TRBV27
clone size: .
CDR3 protein: CASSRDRLLNYGYTF
CDR3 DNA: TGTGCCAGCAGTAGAGACAGGCTCCTTAACTATGGCTACACCTTC

J gene: TRBJ1-4
D gene: .
V gene: TRBV2
clone size: .
CDR3 protein: CASSFGTTNEKLFF
CDR3 DNA: TGTGCCAGCAGTTTCGGGACAACTAATGAAAAACTGTTTTTT

J gene: TRBJ1-6
D gene: TRBD1
V gene: TRBV19
clone size: .
CDR3 protein: CASSVTRTGRYNSPLHF
CDR3 DNA: TGTGCCAGTAGTGTTACCCGGACAGGACGATATAATTCACCCCTCCACTTT

J gene: TRBJ2-7
D gene: TRBD1
V gene: TRBV5-1
clone size: .
CDR3 protein: CASSLGTGVGEQYF
CDR3 DNA: TGCGCCAGCAGCTTGGGGACAGGGGTGGGCGAGCAGTACTTC

J gene: TRBJ1-1
D gene: TRBD1
V gene: TRBV5-8
clone size: .
CDR3 protein: CASSWGQGSIEAFF
CDR3 DNA: TGTGCCAGCAGCTGGGGACAGGGTTCGATTGAAGCTTTCTTT